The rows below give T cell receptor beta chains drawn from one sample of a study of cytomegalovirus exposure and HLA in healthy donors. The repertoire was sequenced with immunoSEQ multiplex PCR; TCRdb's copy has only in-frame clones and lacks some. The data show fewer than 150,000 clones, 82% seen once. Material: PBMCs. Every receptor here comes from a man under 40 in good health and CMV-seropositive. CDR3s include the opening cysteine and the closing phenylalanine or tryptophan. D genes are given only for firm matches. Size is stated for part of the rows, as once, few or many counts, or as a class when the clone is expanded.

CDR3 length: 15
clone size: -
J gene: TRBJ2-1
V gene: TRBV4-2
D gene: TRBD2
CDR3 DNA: TGTGCCAGCAGCCATAGCGGGCTTATCGGCAATGAGCAGTTCTTC
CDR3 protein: CASSHSGLIGNEQFF

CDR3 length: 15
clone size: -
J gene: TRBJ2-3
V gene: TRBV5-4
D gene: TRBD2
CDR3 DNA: TGTGCCGCCAAAAAGGGACTAGACAGCACAGATACGCAGTATTTT
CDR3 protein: CAAKKGLDSTDTQYF

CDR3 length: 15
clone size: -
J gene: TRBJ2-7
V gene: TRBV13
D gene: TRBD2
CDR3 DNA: TGTGCCAGCAGCTTGGGCGGGACTATCTCCTACGAGCAGTACTTC
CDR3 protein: CASSLGGTISYEQYF

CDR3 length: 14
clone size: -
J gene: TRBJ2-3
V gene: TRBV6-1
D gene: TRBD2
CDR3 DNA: TGTGCCAGCAGAGGACTAGCGGGAGGCGATACGCAGTATTTT
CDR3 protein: CASRGLAGGDTQYF

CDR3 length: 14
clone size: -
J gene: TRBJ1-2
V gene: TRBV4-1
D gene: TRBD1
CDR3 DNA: TGCGCCAGCAGCCAAAGACAGGGCTCTTATGGCTACACCTTC
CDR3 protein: CASSQRQGSYGYTF

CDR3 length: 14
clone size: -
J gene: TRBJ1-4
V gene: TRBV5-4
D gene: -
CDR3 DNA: TGTGCCAGCAGCCCGGGGGGGACTAATGAAAAACTGTTTTTT
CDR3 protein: CASSPGGTNEKLFF

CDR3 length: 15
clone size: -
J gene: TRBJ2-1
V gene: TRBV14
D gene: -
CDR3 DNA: TGTGCCAGCAGCGACCGGGAGAATATGAGTAATGAGCAGTTCTTC
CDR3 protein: CASSDRENMSNEQFF

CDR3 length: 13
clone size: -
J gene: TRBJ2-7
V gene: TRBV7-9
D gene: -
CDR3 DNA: TGTGCCAGCAGCTTGTGGACTGGAACGGAGGCGTACTTC
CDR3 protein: CASSLWTGTEAYF

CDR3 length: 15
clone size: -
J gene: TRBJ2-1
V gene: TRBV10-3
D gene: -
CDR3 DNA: TGTGCCATCAGTGAACAGGCCAGCTCCTACAATGAGCAGTTCTTC
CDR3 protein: CAISEQASSYNEQFF

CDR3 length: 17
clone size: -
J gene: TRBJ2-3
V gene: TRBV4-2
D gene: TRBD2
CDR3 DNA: TGTGCCAGCAGCCAACTAGCGGGAGGGCCTTCTTCAGATACGCAGTATTTT
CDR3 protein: CASSQLAGGPSSDTQYF

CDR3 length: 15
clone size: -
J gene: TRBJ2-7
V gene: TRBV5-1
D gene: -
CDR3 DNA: TGCGCCAGCAGCTTGCGGCAGGGACAATTTCACGAGCAGTACTTC
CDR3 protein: CASSLRQGQFHEQYF

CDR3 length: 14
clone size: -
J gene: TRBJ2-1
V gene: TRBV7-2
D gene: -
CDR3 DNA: TGTGCCAGCACCCGTTTTGGGCCCCTCAATGAGCAGTTCTTC
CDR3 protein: CASTRFGPLNEQFF

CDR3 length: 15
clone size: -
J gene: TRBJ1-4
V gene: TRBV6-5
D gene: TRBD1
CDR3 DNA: TGTGCCAGCAGTTACTCCGGGACAGAGAATGAAAAACTGTTTTTT
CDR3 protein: CASSYSGTENEKLFF

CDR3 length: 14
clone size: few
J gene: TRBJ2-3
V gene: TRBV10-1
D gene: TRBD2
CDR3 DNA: TGCGCCAGCAGTGTAGCGGGAGCCACAGATACGCAGTATTTT
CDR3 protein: CASSVAGATDTQYF

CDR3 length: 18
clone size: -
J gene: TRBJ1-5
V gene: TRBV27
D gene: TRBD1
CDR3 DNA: TGTGCCAGCAGTTTGTTCCCCCCCCGGACAGGAACCAATCAGCCCCAGCATTTT
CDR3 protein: CASSLFPPRTGTNQPQHF

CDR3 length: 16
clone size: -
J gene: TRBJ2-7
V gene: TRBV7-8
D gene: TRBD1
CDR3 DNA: TGTGCCAGCAGCTTCTACTCCGGGACAGCATCCTACGAGCAGTACTTC
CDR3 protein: CASSFYSGTASYEQYF

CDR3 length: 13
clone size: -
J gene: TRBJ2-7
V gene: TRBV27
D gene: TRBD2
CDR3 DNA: TGTGCCAGCAGTCGGCTAGCGGCCTACGAGCAGTACTTC
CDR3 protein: CASSRLAAYEQYF

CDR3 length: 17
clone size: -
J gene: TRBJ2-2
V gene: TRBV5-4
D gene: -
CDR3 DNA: TGTGCCAGCAGCTCGGTTACCAGGGTGCTCTCCACCGGGGAGCTGTTTTTT
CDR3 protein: CASSSVTRVLSTGELFF

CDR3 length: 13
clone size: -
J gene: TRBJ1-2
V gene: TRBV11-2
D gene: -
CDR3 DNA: TGTGCCAGCAGCCCCCAGGGATGGTATGGCTACACCTTC
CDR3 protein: CASSPQGWYGYTF

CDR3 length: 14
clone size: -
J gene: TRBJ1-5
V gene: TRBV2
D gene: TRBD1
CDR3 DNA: TGTGCCAGCACCCGACAGGGGGCAGGTCAGCCCCAGCATTTT
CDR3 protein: CASTRQGAGQPQHF

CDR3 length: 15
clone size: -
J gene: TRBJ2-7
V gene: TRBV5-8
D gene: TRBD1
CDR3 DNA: TGTGCCAGCAGCTTTTCCGGGACAGGAGCCTACGAGCAGTACTTC
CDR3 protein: CASSFSGTGAYEQYF

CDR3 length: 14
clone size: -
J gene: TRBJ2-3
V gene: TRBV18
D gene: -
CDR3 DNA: TGTGCCAGCTCACAAGGACAGACCACAGATACGCAGTATTTT
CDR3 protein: CASSQGQTTDTQYF

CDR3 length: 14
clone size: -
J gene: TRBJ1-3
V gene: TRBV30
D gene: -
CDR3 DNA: TGTGCCTGGAGTTGGGGGGAAGCTGGAAACACCATATATTTT
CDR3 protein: CAWSWGEAGNTIYF

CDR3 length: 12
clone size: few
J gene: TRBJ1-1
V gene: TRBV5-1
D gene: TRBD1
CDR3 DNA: TGCGCCAGCAGCGGGGGACAGGGGAGCGCTTTCTTT
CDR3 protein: CASSGGQGSAFF

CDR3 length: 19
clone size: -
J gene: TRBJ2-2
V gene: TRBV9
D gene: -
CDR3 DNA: TGTGCCAGCAGCTATTCTCGGACACCCGCATTCTTGAACACCGGGGAGCTGTTTTTT
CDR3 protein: CASSYSRTPAFLNTGELFF

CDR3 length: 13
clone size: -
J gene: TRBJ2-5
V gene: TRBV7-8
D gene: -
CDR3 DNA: TGTGCCAGCAGCTTAGGGCCCCGCGAGACCCAGTACTTC
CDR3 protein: CASSLGPRETQYF

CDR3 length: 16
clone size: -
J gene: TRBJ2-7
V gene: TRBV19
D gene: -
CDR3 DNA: TGTGCCAGTAGTATAGGAGGATCGGCGGTCTCCTACGAGCAGTACTTC
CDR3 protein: CASSIGGSAVSYEQYF

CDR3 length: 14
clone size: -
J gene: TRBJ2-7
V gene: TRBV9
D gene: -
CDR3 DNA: TGTGCCAGCAGCGTAGGGTATCCGGGCTACGAGCAGTACTTC
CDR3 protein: CASSVGYPGYEQYF